The 3 T cell receptor beta chains in this list originate from one sample, sequenced in a study of blood T cell repertoires in COVID-19 (TCRdb year 2020). Preparation of the library involved the immunoSEQ multiplex PCR assay. TCRdb limited this immuneACCESS table to in-frame rearrangements with V and J called. A share of clones is missing; checked studies link under half to unresolved V genes, and the rest is unexplained. Across this sample there are 150,000 to 200,000 clones, with approximately 86% seen only once. Around 8.6% of the sample goes to the ten largest clones. The specimen was peripheral blood. Every receptor here comes from a man aged 45-65 years with active or convalescent COVID-19.

The chain is built from TRBV19 and TRBJ2-1, with 8 positions matching TRBD2. Trimming cost V 5 bases and J 10 bases; bases outside gene matches: 16. This CDR3 contains 16 residues. The germline V gene encodes CDR1 LNHDA and CDR2 SQIVND (reference sequence). The CDR3 region is CASSPRRAGALPEQFF. The CDR3 DNA reads TGTGCCAGTAGTCCTCGGCGAGCGGGGGCCCTCCCCGAGCAGTTCTTC.

This sequence joins TRBV5-1 and TRBJ2-7; 7 bases match TRBD1. The CDR3 contains 13 residues. Germline-derived CDR1 and CDR2 are SGHRS and YFSETQ. V lost 3 bases, J lost 2 bases, and 2 bases stayed unmatched. For the CDR3, the DNA is TGCGCCAGCAGCTCGGACAGGACCTACGAGCAGTACTTC. Translation: CASSSDRTYEQYF.

The chain carries TRBV7-3 and TRBJ1-2, with D maybe TRBD1 (6 bases). Trimming left V 5 bases short and J 10 bases short, with 17 bases between. Germline V CDR1 and CDR2: SGHTA, FQGTGA. This CDR3 region has 13 residues. The CDR3: CASSDRTAGIYTF. DNA of the CDR3: TGTGCCAGCAGCGATCGGACAGCGGGGATCTACACCTTC.